One sample yielded the 26 T cell receptor beta chains listed below, sequenced in a study of shared clonotypes between healthy human individuals. The repertoire was sequenced with immunoSEQ multiplex PCR; TCRdb's copy has only in-frame clones and lacks some. The sample gives approximately 2.4 million clones, more than 90% of which show up once; approximately 0.13% is in the top ten. Source material: naive CD4+ T cells sorted from blood. Subset here: CD45RA+ positively selected. These receptors were collected from a young man in good health.

A word on this clone: Other DNA sequences in this specimen translate into the identical CDR3. The rearrangement uses TRBV30 and TRBJ1-2; D unresolved. CDR1 is GTSNPN, CDR2 SVGIG, per germline (reference sequence). CDR3 length: 11 amino acids. The V end lost 8 bases, the J end lost 2 bases, and 9 bases lay between the germline ends. CDR3 residues: CARAENYGYTF. The CDR3, as DNA: TGTGCCCGGGCGGAGAACTATGGCTACACCTTC.

The chain joins TRBV7-2 to TRBJ1-1; D call uncertain. CDR3 length: 13 amino acids. The V and J ends lost 5 bases and 7 bases respectively, with 14 bases between them. Germline CDR1 reads SGHTA; CDR2 reads FQGNSA. The CDR3 spells CASSPRAGGEAFF. CDR3 DNA sequence: TGTGCCAGCAGCCCCCGGGCGGGAGGTGAAGCTTTCTTT.

V is TRBV19 and J is TRBJ1-2, with D possibly matching TRBD1 (6 bases). V was pared by 3 bases and J by 4 bases, with 12 bases between. This CDR3 region has 14 residues. Per the germline V gene, CDR1 is LNHDA and CDR2 is SQIVND (reference sequence). The CDR3 protein is CASSIRDTVYGYTF. The CDR3, as DNA: TGTGCCAGTAGTATTCGGGACACGGTCTATGGCTACACCTTC. The full variable domain, with the rest looked up from reference TRBV19 and TRBJ1-2, is DGGITQSPKYLFRKEGQNVTLSCEQNLNHDAMYWYRQDPGQGLRLIYYSQIVNDFQKGDIAEGYSVSREKKESFPLTVTSAQKNPTAFYLCASSIRDTVYGYTFGSGTRLTVV.

This chain uses TRBV6-1 with TRBJ2-1; tentatively, D is TRBD1 or TRBD2 (6 bases each). This CDR3 has 16 amino acids. Germline V lookup: CDR1 MNHNS, CDR2 SASEGT. V gave up 1 base and J gave up 6 bases, with 16 bases separating them. In DNA form, the CDR3 reads TGTGCCAGCAGTGAAGTAGGGGGGATCGGAGGCAATGAGCAGTTCTTC. This codes for CASSEVGGIGGNEQFF.

The genes are TRBV30 and TRBJ2-7; D ambiguous. CDR3 length equals 14 residues. CDR1 is GTSNPN and CDR2 is SVGIG in the germline V gene (reference sequence). V gave up 3 bases and J gave up 3 bases, with 15 bases separating them. DNA for the CDR3: TGTGCCTGGAGGAACCCCTCAGGAATCTACGAGCAGTACTTC. Its translation: CAWRNPSGIYEQYF.

The chain carries TRBV2 and TRBJ1-1; tentative D call: TRBD1 (6 bases). CDR1 SNHLY and CDR2 FYNNEI come from the germline V gene. V lost 1 base and J 4 bases, leaving 10 bases between the germline ends. The CDR3 runs to 14 residues. The CDR3, as DNA: TGTGCCAGCAGTGAAGGGGGGCGAGTCACTGAAGCTTTCTTT. It codes for CASSEGGRVTEAFF. The full variable domain, in which reference TRBV2 and TRBJ1-1 provide the parts outside the CDR3, is EPEVTQTPSHQVTQMGQEVILRCVPISNHLYFYWYRQILGQKVEFLVSFYNNEISEKSEIFDDQFSVERPDGSNFTLKIRSTKLEDSAMYFCASSEGGRVTEAFFGQGTRLTVV.

The chain is built from TRBV21-1 and TRBJ2-7; the tabulated D call, TRBD1, remains unverified against the DNA. TRBV21-1 is a pseudogene segment. This CDR3 comprises 13 residues. CDR3 region: CPANRGRGYEQYF. CDR3 DNA sequence: TGCCCCGCAAACAGGGGTAGGGGCTACGAGCAGTACTTC.

This clone was picked up one time. The sample holds other DNA sequences that translate to the same CDR3. The CDR3: CASSPGTGVSYEQYF. The CDR3 DNA follows: TGCGCCAGCAGCCCCGGGACAGGGGTTTCCTACGAGCAGTACTTC. The chain carries TRBV5-1 and TRBJ2-7, with 10 bases lining up with TRBD1. The germline V gene encodes CDR1 SGHRS and CDR2 YFSETQ. Unmatched junction bases numbered 5, after V lost 4 bases and J lost 1 base. This CDR3 comprises 15 residues.

Notes on this clone: This CDR3 is also generated by other DNA sequences in the sample. The gene calls are TRBV19 and TRBJ2-3; D is ambiguous. Germline V gene lookup returns CDR1 LNHDA and CDR2 SQIVND (reference sequence). V was shortened by 1 base and J by 2 bases, with 7 bases between the two germline ends. The CDR3 is 14 residues long. CDR3 in DNA: TGTGCCAGTAGTATAGGAGGATTCACAGATACGCAGTATTTT. Its protein product is CASSIGGFTDTQYF.

This chain links TRBV27 with TRBJ2-4; possibly TRBD2 for D (5 bases). The germline V and J ends were trimmed by 3 bases and 7 bases, with 31 bases remaining between them. Germline V gene lookup returns CDR1 MNHEY and CDR2 SMNVEV (reference sequence). This CDR3 region has 20 residues. CDR3 in amino acids: CASSLGPWVANGYRGNIQYF. The CDR3 DNA is TGTGCCAGCAGTTTGGGCCCCTGGGTGGCGAACGGCTATAGAGGGAACATTCAGTACTTC.

The V and J genes are TRBV30 and TRBJ1-3; D is unresolved. Germline lookup yields CDR1 GTSNPN and CDR2 SVGIG (reference sequence). Trimming removed 7 bases from V and 0 bases from J, with 10 bases in between. The CDR3 has 13 residues. The DNA for the CDR3 is TGTGCCTCTACAGCGTTCTCTGGAAACACCATATATTTT. Its translation is CASTAFSGNTIYF.

With regard to this clone: The same CDR3 also results from other DNA sequences found in this sample. J is TRBJ2-3 and V is TRBV18; TRBD2 matches at 9 bases. CDR3 length: 16 amino acids. Per the germline V gene, CDR1 is KGHSH and CDR2 is LQKENI. The trim removed 0 bases at V and 1 base at J, leaving 2 bases unmatched. CDR3 region: CASSPPGLAGTDTQYF. CDR3 sequence (DNA): TGTGCCAGCTCACCACCGGGACTAGCTGGCACAGATACGCAGTATTTT.

This rearrangement joins TRBV27 to TRBJ2-3; 10 positions agree with TRBD2. After removal of 4 bases from V and 3 bases from J, the junction contained 7 bases not matched to a gene. Germline-derived CDR1 and CDR2 are MNHEY and SMNVEV (reference sequence). The CDR3 runs 16 residues. The CDR3 loop is CASSSWTSGRTDTQYF. For the CDR3, the DNA is TGTGCCAGCAGTTCATGGACTAGCGGTAGGACAGATACGCAGTATTTT.

V and J are TRBV5-1 and TRBJ2-3; 8 bases are a match to TRBD2. Germline V CDR1 and CDR2: SGHRS, YFSETQ. This CDR3 comprises 14 residues. V lost 4 bases, J lost 1 base, and 2 bases stayed unmatched. CDR3 amino acids: CASSARGGTDTQYF. In nucleotides, the CDR3 is TGCGCCAGCAGCGCGCGGGGGGGCACAGATACGCAGTATTTT.

The chain is built from TRBV6-1 and TRBJ1-1; 8 bases line up with TRBD1. With 7 bases clipped from V and 5 bases from J, the junction kept 12 bases outside the gene matches. Germline V gene sequence: CDR1 MNHNS, CDR2 SASEGT. The CDR3 covers 15 residues. CDR3 region: CASTGRRTGWTEAFF. The CDR3 DNA reads TGTGCCAGCACCGGGCGTCGGACAGGGTGGACTGAAGCTTTCTTT.

V usage is TRBV18 and J usage is TRBJ2-4; a weak D match, TRBD1 (6 bases). V was pared by 4 bases and J by 6 bases, with 13 bases between. From germline, CDR1 is KGHSH and CDR2 LQKENI. The CDR3 is made up of 14 amino acids. The chain's CDR3 is CASSLGKQGNIQYF. As DNA, the CDR3 is TGTGCCAGCTCACTAGGAAAACAGGGAAACATTCAGTACTTC.

The chain combines TRBV6-1 with TRBJ1-5; D is uncertain. This CDR3 has 16 amino acids. The V end lost 2 bases, the J end lost 1 base, and 12 bases lay between the germline ends. Germline-derived CDR1 and CDR2 are MNHNS and SASEGT. The CDR3 DNA reads TGTGCCAGCAGTGAATATGGAGGGCGAAGCAATCAGCCCCAGCATTTT. Residues: CASSEYGGRSNQPQHF.

This chain uses TRBV18 with TRBJ2-2; D possibly uses TRBD1 or TRBD2 (5 bases each). The V end lost 5 bases, the J end lost 0 bases, and 13 bases lay between the germline ends. Germline V gene data show CDR1 as KGHSH and CDR2 as LQKENI. This CDR3 has 16 residues. DNA for the CDR3: TGTGCCAGCTCAGGGACCGTGCGATCGAACACCGGGGAGCTGTTTTTT. It codes for CASSGTVRSNTGELFF.

The gene calls are TRBV6-1 and TRBJ2-7; possibly TRBD1 for D (5 bases). With 8 bases removed from V and 0 bases from J, the gap between germline ends came to 17 bases. The CDR3 is made up of 15 amino acids. The V gene's germline CDR1 is MNHNS and CDR2 SASEGT. The CDR3, as DNA: TGTGCCAGCGGTACCGACAGTATTAGCTCCTACGAGCAGTACTTC. This gives the protein CASGTDSISSYEQYF.

V usage is TRBV5-5 and J usage is TRBJ2-6, with D hard to call. CDR1 and CDR2 from the germline V gene are SGHKS and YYEKEE (reference sequence). This CDR3 comprises 18 residues. V was trimmed by 4 bases and J by 0 bases, leaving 17 bases between them. CDR3 DNA: TGTGCCAGCAGCCCTTACACCCCAACGGGCTCTGGGGCCAACGTCCTGACTTTC. It translates to CASSPYTPTGSGANVLTF.

V and J are TRBV10-3 and TRBJ2-5, with D perhaps being TRBD1 or TRBD2 (5 bases each). CDR1 and CDR2 from the germline V gene are ENHRY and SYGVKD. This CDR3 has 13 amino acids. The ends were cut back, 4 bases at V and 5 bases at J, with 11 bases in the middle. This CDR3 reads CAISGGAIETQYF. The CDR3 DNA is TGTGCCATCAGTGGAGGGGCTATCGAGACCCAGTACTTC.

The rearrangement links TRBV5-5 to TRBJ1-2; TRBD1 might be the D (6 bases). This CDR3 is 15 amino acids long. Trimming cost V 1 base and J 8 bases, with 18 bases left between them. CDR1 is SGHKS and CDR2 is YYEKEE in the germline V gene (reference sequence). This chain's CDR3 is CASSLRDTGSEGYTF. The CDR3 DNA reads TGTGCCAGCAGCTTGAGGGACACAGGGTCGGAGGGCTACACCTTC.

CDR3 DNA: TGTGCCATCAGTGAGCCCCGGGAGGAGCAGTTCTTC. This codes for CAISEPREEQFF. V is TRBV10-3 and J is TRBJ2-1; perhaps TRBD2 as D (6 bases). CDR1 is ENHRY, CDR2 SYGVKD, per germline. V was shortened by 2 bases and J by 10 bases, with 9 bases between the two germline ends. The CDR3 covers 12 residues.

Concerning this clone itself: The germline gene is not matched at one end of the junction; a read error may be the cause. V is TRBV7-7 and J is TRBJ2-1; D gene unclear. Looked up from germline, CDR1 is SSHAT and CDR2 is FNYEAQ (reference sequence). The CDR3 is 15 amino acids. The CDR3 protein is CASSLDKSSYNEQFF. The CDR3 DNA follows: TGTGCTAGCAGCTTAGACAAGAGCTCCTACAATGAGCAGTTCTTC.

This clone was detected a few times. The genes are TRBV23-1 and TRBJ1-5, with D tentatively TRBD1 (5 bases). TRBV23-1 has ORF status, its function being uncertain. With 11 bases removed from V and 6 bases from J, the gap between germline ends came to 17 bases. The CDR3 length is 13 residues. The CDR3 protein is CAVGASEFQPQHF. CDR3 bases: TGCGCCGTTGGGGCGTCGGAATTTCAGCCCCAGCATTTT.

The sample holds one count of this clone. V gene TRBV25-1 combines with J gene TRBJ1-3, with D possibly matching TRBD1 (5 bases). CDR3 length: 15 residues. From germline, CDR1 is MGHDK and CDR2 SYGVNS. Between the trimmed V and J ends, which lost 7 bases and 3 bases, there was a span of 16 bases. The CDR3 DNA reads as TGTGCCAGCACCGCTGGACACTTGGATGGAAACACCATATATTTT. Translation gives CASTAGHLDGNTIYF.